Listed below are T cell receptor beta chains from one sample, sequenced in a study of CD8+CD57+ T cells in acquired aplastic anemia. TCRdb fed the reads into MiXCR, producing one record per CDR3 protein. The repertoire holds 180,000 or so distinct CDR3 sequences, with 40% to 50% as singletons. The sequencing sample was made of sorted CD4+, CD8+, or CD8+CD57+ T cells (not recorded which) from PBMCs. These receptor sequences come from a human donor in good health. The CDR3 runs from the conserved cysteine through the conserved F or W. Each record gives: D gene, clone size, J gene, V gene, CDR3 DNA, CDR3 protein. The D gene is left open where the match is weak. The size field is filled for only some rows; it gives once, few, many or a size class.

D gene: NA
clone size: NA
J gene: TRBJ1-5
V gene: TRBV10-3
CDR3 DNA: TGTGCCGTCAGTGAGACCAAGGATCAGCCCCAGCATTTT
CDR3 protein: CAVSETKDQPQHF

D gene: NA
clone size: NA
J gene: TRBJ1-2
V gene: TRBV18
CDR3 DNA: TGTGCCAGCTCAACAAAGGCGGGACACCGGTCGATGTATGGCTACACCTTC
CDR3 protein: CASSTKAGHRSMYGYTF

D gene: NA
clone size: many
J gene: TRBJ1-2
V gene: TRBV27
CDR3 DNA: TGTGCCAGCAGTGTTAACAGGGATTACTATGGCTACACCTTC
CDR3 protein: CASSVNRDYYGYTF

D gene: NA
clone size: many
J gene: TRBJ2-7
V gene: TRBV7-2
CDR3 DNA: TGTGCCAGCAGCCCTACAGGGAGCTACGAGCAGTACTTC
CDR3 protein: CASSPTGSYEQYF

D gene: NA
clone size: NA
J gene: TRBJ2-7
V gene: TRBV7-9
CDR3 DNA: TGTGCCAGCAGCCCTCAGGGAGCCTACGAGCAGTACTTC
CDR3 protein: CASSPQGAYEQYF

D gene: TRBD2
clone size: NA
J gene: TRBJ2-5
V gene: TRBV29-1
CDR3 DNA: TGCAGCGTTCGGATAGCGGGGGTGGAAGAGACCCAGTACTTC
CDR3 protein: CSVRIAGVEETQYF

D gene: TRBD2
clone size: NA
J gene: TRBJ2-3
V gene: TRBV19
CDR3 DNA: TGTGCCAGTAGCGGACTAGCTTTTCGGCCAGATACGCAGTATTTT
CDR3 protein: CASSGLAFRPDTQYF

D gene: NA
clone size: NA
J gene: TRBJ2-3
V gene: TRBV24-1
CDR3 DNA: TGTGCCACCAGTGATGTTAGGGGAGGCACAGATACGCAGTATTTT
CDR3 protein: CATSDVRGGTDTQYF

D gene: NA
clone size: NA
J gene: TRBJ1-2
V gene: TRBV5-1
CDR3 DNA: TGCGCCAGCAGCTTGGCCCGCTCAGGGGCGAACTATGGCTACACCTTC
CDR3 protein: CASSLARSGANYGYTF

D gene: NA
clone size: NA
J gene: TRBJ2-1
V gene: TRBV15
CDR3 DNA: TGTGCCACCAGCGGGAGACAGAACAATGAGCAGTTCTTC
CDR3 protein: CATSGRQNNEQFF

D gene: NA
clone size: many
J gene: TRBJ2-7
V gene: TRBV12-3/TRBV12-4
CDR3 DNA: TGTGCCAGCAGCTTGACGGGACCGGAAGACTACGAGCAGTACTTC
CDR3 protein: CASSLTGPEDYEQYF

D gene: TRBD1
clone size: few
J gene: TRBJ1-1
V gene: TRBV6-1
CDR3 DNA: TGTGCCAGCAGTGAAGCCGGACAGGGCTTCGAAGCTTTCTTT
CDR3 protein: CASSEAGQGFEAFF

D gene: TRBD2
clone size: NA
J gene: TRBJ2-7
V gene: TRBV4-1
CDR3 DNA: TGCGCCAGCAGCCAAGTGACTAGCGGGACCTACGAGCAGTACTTC
CDR3 protein: CASSQVTSGTYEQYF

D gene: NA
clone size: NA
J gene: TRBJ1-2
V gene: TRBV7-9
CDR3 DNA: TGTGCCAGCAGCTTTGTACAGAACTATGGCTACACCTTC
CDR3 protein: CASSFVQNYGYTF

D gene: NA
clone size: NA
J gene: TRBJ1-1
V gene: TRBV2
CDR3 DNA: TGTGCCAGCAGCTTGCAGGGGTGGGACACTGAAGCTTTCTTT
CDR3 protein: CASSLQGWDTEAFF

D gene: NA
clone size: few
J gene: TRBJ1-2
V gene: TRBV29-1
CDR3 DNA: TGCAGCGTTGGGGGGTACTATGGCTACACCTTC
CDR3 protein: CSVGGYYGYTF

D gene: TRBD2
clone size: few
J gene: TRBJ2-3
V gene: TRBV24-1
CDR3 DNA: TGTGCCATTGCGGACGGGGGGTACACAGATACGCAGTATTTT
CDR3 protein: CAIADGGYTDTQYF

D gene: NA
clone size: many
J gene: TRBJ2-7
V gene: TRBV3-1
CDR3 DNA: TGTGCCAGCAGCCAGTATCAGGGCAGCTACGAGCAGTACTTC
CDR3 protein: CASSQYQGSYEQYF

D gene: TRBD1
clone size: NA
J gene: TRBJ1-2
V gene: TRBV3-1
CDR3 DNA: TGTGCCAGCAGCTCGGACAGGGGCGACTATGGCTACACCTTC
CDR3 protein: CASSSDRGDYGYTF

D gene: NA
clone size: few
J gene: TRBJ2-7
V gene: TRBV20-1
CDR3 DNA: TGCAGTGCCCCCATAGGCCCCTACGAGCAGTACTTC
CDR3 protein: CSAPIGPYEQYF

D gene: NA
clone size: NA
J gene: TRBJ1-1
V gene: TRBV7-2
CDR3 DNA: TGTGCCAGCAGCTTGCAGGACACTGAAGCTTTCTTT
CDR3 protein: CASSLQDTEAFF

D gene: NA
clone size: few
J gene: TRBJ2-7
V gene: TRBV10-3
CDR3 DNA: TGTGCCATCAGCTCCTACGAGCAGTACTTC
CDR3 protein: CAISSYEQYF

D gene: NA
clone size: NA
J gene: TRBJ2-3
V gene: TRBV7-3
CDR3 DNA: TGTGCCAGCAGCGACGGCACAGATACGCAGTATTTT
CDR3 protein: CASSDGTDTQYF

D gene: NA
clone size: many
J gene: TRBJ1-4
V gene: TRBV12-3/TRBV12-4
CDR3 DNA: TGTGCCAGCACCCCAGACAGGATCTCCACTAATGAAAAACTGTTTTTT
CDR3 protein: CASTPDRISTNEKLFF

D gene: TRBD2
clone size: many
J gene: TRBJ2-1
V gene: TRBV15
CDR3 DNA: TGTGCCACCAGCAGAGTTATAGTAGCGGGATGGTCCTACAATGAGCAGTTCTTC
CDR3 protein: CATSRVIVAGWSYNEQFF

D gene: NA
clone size: many
J gene: TRBJ2-2
V gene: TRBV2
CDR3 DNA: TGTGCCAGCAGTGAAACAGGGATGGGCACCGGGGAGCTGTTTTTT
CDR3 protein: CASSETGMGTGELFF

D gene: NA
clone size: NA
J gene: TRBJ1-3
V gene: TRBV18
CDR3 DNA: TGTGCCAGCTCACAGGACTCTGGAAACACCATATATTTT
CDR3 protein: CASSQDSGNTIYF

D gene: NA
clone size: NA
J gene: TRBJ1-1
V gene: TRBV29-1
CDR3 DNA: TGCAGCGTTGATGACGACATAATGAACACTGAGGCTTCCTTT
CDR3 protein: CSVDDDIMNTEASF

D gene: TRBD1
clone size: many
J gene: TRBJ1-6
V gene: TRBV19
CDR3 DNA: TGTGCCAGTAATTCCGGGACAGGGAATTCACCCCTCCACTTT
CDR3 protein: CASNSGTGNSPLHF

D gene: TRBD1
clone size: few
J gene: TRBJ1-6
V gene: TRBV29-1
CDR3 DNA: TGCAGCGTTGGAGAAGCAGGGGGCGGTTCACCCCTCCACTTT
CDR3 protein: CSVGEAGGGSPLHF

D gene: TRBD2
clone size: NA
J gene: TRBJ2-1
V gene: TRBV10-3
CDR3 DNA: TGTGCCATCGGAGAGGGACTAGCGGGAGTCGGCTCCTACAATGAGCAGTTCTTC
CDR3 protein: CAIGEGLAGVGSYNEQFF

D gene: TRBD1
clone size: NA
J gene: TRBJ2-5
V gene: TRBV29-1
CDR3 DNA: TGCAGCGTCACAGGGGGCCAAGAGACCCAGTACTTC
CDR3 protein: CSVTGGQETQYF

D gene: NA
clone size: NA
J gene: TRBJ2-1
V gene: TRBV20-1
CDR3 DNA: TGCAGTGCTAAGGTCAAATCGGGGCCTAGCTCCTACAATGAGCGGTTCTTC
CDR3 protein: CSAKVKSGPSSYNERFF

D gene: NA
clone size: NA
J gene: TRBJ2-5
V gene: TRBV20-1
CDR3 DNA: TGCAGTGCTAGACAGCTCGAGACCCAGTACTTC
CDR3 protein: CSARQLETQYF

D gene: TRBD1
clone size: NA
J gene: TRBJ2-1
V gene: TRBV24-1
CDR3 DNA: TGTGCCACCAGTGAAGGACAGGGACTGGTTTCCTACAATGAGCAGTTCTTC
CDR3 protein: CATSEGQGLVSYNEQFF

D gene: NA
clone size: few
J gene: TRBJ1-2
V gene: TRBV20-1
CDR3 DNA: TGCAGTGCTCTGGGTGGCTATGGCTACACCTTC
CDR3 protein: CSALGGYGYTF

D gene: TRBD1
clone size: NA
J gene: TRBJ2-4
V gene: TRBV19
CDR3 DNA: TGTGCCAGTAGTTTACCCTCCGGGACAGGGATGTTTAACATTCAGTACTTC
CDR3 protein: CASSLPSGTGMFNIQYF

D gene: TRBD2
clone size: NA
J gene: TRBJ2-1
V gene: TRBV20-1
CDR3 DNA: TGCAGTGCTACGGGCACCATAGCGGGAGGGATGCCGTTTTACAATGAGCAGTTCTTC
CDR3 protein: CSATGTIAGGMPFYNEQFF

D gene: TRBD2
clone size: NA
J gene: TRBJ2-1
V gene: TRBV25-1
CDR3 DNA: TGTGCAGTTCGAACTAGCGGGCCTCGCGATGAGCAGTTCTTC
CDR3 protein: CAVRTSGPRDEQFF

D gene: TRBD2
clone size: once
J gene: TRBJ2-5
V gene: TRBV20-1
CDR3 DNA: TGCAGTGCTAGAGAGATGGGAGGGCCCCAGTACTTC
CDR3 protein: CSAREMGGPQYF

D gene: TRBD1
clone size: many
J gene: TRBJ1-5
V gene: TRBV29-1
CDR3 DNA: TGCAGCGGAGGGGGCATTATAAGCAATCAGCCCCAGCATTTT
CDR3 protein: CSGGGIISNQPQHF